Below are 24 T cell receptor beta chains sequenced from a single sample in a study of response to subunit inactivated influenza vaccine. One entry per CDR3 protein results from TCRdb running MiXCR on the RT-PCR reads. The table shows just under 550,000 distinct CDR3 sequences, with roughly 25% occurring only once. These same data were also listed under a study on T cells expressing NK-cell markers. This second study says: A 5'RACE template switching approach incorporating UMIs was used to make TCR beta cDNA.

The sequencing here drew on CD4+ T cells sorted from PBMCs, taken 11 to 12 days after vaccination. Every receptor here comes from a man aged 50-59 years who received an inactivated influenza vaccine.

V is TRBV7-7 and J is TRBJ2-2, with D perhaps TRBD1 (5 bases). From germline, CDR1 is SSHAT and CDR2 FNYEAQ (reference sequence). Trimming shortened V by 5 bases and J by 4 bases, and 14 bases separated the two germline ends. CDR3 length: 15 amino acids. The CDR3 loop is CASSPVAGRTGELFF. CDR3 in DNA: TGTGCCAGCAGCCCCGTGGCAGGGCGCACCGGGGAGCTGTTTTTT.

V usage is TRBV6-5 and J usage is TRBJ1-3; D perhaps matches TRBD1 (6 bases). The CDR3 contains 15 residues. In germline, CDR1 is MNHEY, CDR2 SVGAGI. The V end lost 2 bases, the J end lost 1 base, and 9 bases lay between the germline ends. The DNA for the CDR3 is TGTGCCAGCAGTTACCTCCAGGGGTCTGGAAACACCATATATTTT. Its translation is CASSYLQGSGNTIYF.

The rearrangement joins TRBV5-1 to TRBJ1-4; D gene uncertain. This CDR3 is built from 15 residues. Per germline, CDR1 SGHRS and CDR2 YFSETQ. V lost 3 bases and J 3 bases, leaving 12 bases between the germline ends. In DNA, the CDR3 is TGCGCCAGCAGCTCCCACAATTTTCCTAATGAAAAACTGTTTTTT. Protein: CASSSHNFPNEKLFF.

V is TRBV24-1 and J is TRBJ2-1, with D unclear. The CDR3 consists of 11 residues. Germline CDR1 and CDR2: KGHDR and SFDVKD. V lost 3 bases to trimming and J lost 7 bases, with 3 bases between them. The CDR3 loop reads CATSDGNEQFF. For the CDR3, the DNA is TGTGCCACCAGTGATGGAAATGAGCAGTTCTTC.

Only a few counts were recorded for this clonotype. The V gene is TRBV7-8, the J gene TRBJ2-1, with a possible D match to TRBD2 (6 bases). This CDR3 has 12 residues. Trimming left V 5 bases short and J 14 bases short, with 16 bases between. Germline loops: CDR1 SGHVS, CDR2 FQNEAQ. CDR3 loop: CASSVGSGKKFF. The CDR3 DNA reads as TGTGCCAGCAGCGTCGGTAGCGGAAAAAAGTTCTTC.

For this clonotype: One end of the junction is discordant with germline, which a read error may explain. The chain couples TRBV7-2 to TRBJ2-2; 10 bases agree with TRBD2. Germline V gene data show CDR1 as SGHTA and CDR2 as FQGNSA. The CDR3 is 16 amino acids. CDR3 nucleotides: TGTGCCAGCAGTTTAGCGGGGGGAGGTGACACCGGGGAGCTGTTTTTT. As protein: CASSLAGGGDTGELFF.

In its sample, this clonotype was seen a few times. V and J are TRBV25-1 and TRBJ2-7; TRBD1 agrees at 8 bases. Per germline, CDR1 MGHDK and CDR2 SYGVNS. V lost 4 bases and J lost 4; bases outside the gene matches: 9. This CDR3 has 15 residues. The CDR3 reads CASSGTTGEKYEQYF. CDR3 DNA sequence: TGTGCCAGCAGTGGGACGACAGGGGAAAAGTACGAGCAGTACTTC.

J is TRBJ2-7 and V is TRBV5-6; unclear D gene. The CDR3 contains 13 residues. Trimming stripped 1 base from V and 2 bases from J, with 7 bases between. Germline CDR1 is SGHDT and CDR2 is YYEEEE. This CDR3 is CASSLTQTYEQYF. The CDR3, as DNA: TGTGCCAGCAGCTTGACCCAAACCTACGAGCAGTACTTC.

The chain employs TRBV20-1 and TRBJ2-1; 16 bases agree with TRBD2. The germline gives CDR1 DFQATT, CDR2 SNEGSKA (reference sequence). With V trimmed by 3 bases and J by 4 bases, 6 bases remained unmatched. This CDR3 has 17 amino acids. The CDR3 loop reads CSARGLAGGRGYNEQFF. The CDR3 nucleotides are TGCAGTGCTAGGGGACTAGCGGGAGGGAGGGGATACAATGAGCAGTTCTTC.

The sample holds a few counts of this clonotype. The chain joins TRBV3-1 to TRBJ2-3; possibly TRBD1 or TRBD2 for D (7 bases each). V was pared by 4 bases and J by 3 bases, with 23 bases between. Germline V lookup: CDR1 LGHDT, CDR2 YNNKEL (reference sequence). The CDR3 covers 18 residues. The CDR3 nucleotides are TGTGCCAGCAGCCCAGCCAAAGGGGGCAGCGGGGCAACAGATACGCAGTATTTT. Protein: CASSPAKGGSGATDTQYF.

This rearrangement joins TRBV30 to TRBJ1-2, with 7 bases that match TRBD1. This CDR3 contains 15 residues. J lost 5 bases, V lost 4 bases, and 13 bases had no gene match. Germline CDR1 and CDR2: GTSNPN and SVGIG (reference sequence). The CDR3 bases are TGTGCCTGGACCACATTGACAGGGCGCACTTATGGCTACACCTTC. Residues: CAWTTLTGRTYGYTF.

The V call is TRBV20-1, the J call TRBJ2-3; D not certain. Trimming took off 5 bases at V and 4 bases at J, with 16 bases between the two ends. The CDR3 length is 14 residues. CDR1 and CDR2 (germline): DFQATT, SNEGSKA (reference sequence). Written as DNA, the CDR3 is TGCAGTGCTGAGACAATCCTCTTGGCAGATACGCAGTATTTT. Translating gives CSAETILLADTQYF.

The rearrangement joins TRBV12-3 or TRBV12-4 to TRBJ1-1, with TRBD1 matching 8 bases. This CDR3 is built from 13 residues. Germline trimming cut 6 bases from V and 9 bases from J; bases unmatched to any gene: 9. CDR3 region: CASRVPDRGKAFF. CDR3 sequence (DNA): TGTGCCAGCAGGGTTCCCGACAGGGGTAAAGCTTTCTTT.

The genes are TRBV5-1 and TRBJ1-2; D unresolved. CDR1 and CDR2 from the germline V gene are SGHRS and YFSETQ. CDR3 size: 14 residues. The germline V and J ends were trimmed by 4 bases and 3 bases, with 13 bases remaining between them. This chain's CDR3 is CASSMGTQDYGYTF. Written as DNA, the CDR3 is TGCGCCAGCAGCATGGGTACCCAGGACTATGGCTACACCTTC.

The rearrangement links TRBV10-3 to TRBJ2-3; 11 bases map to TRBD1. V lost 9 bases to trimming and J lost 5 bases; unmatched junction nucleotides: 10. Germline V lookup: CDR1 ENHRY, CDR2 SYGVKD. The CDR3 covers 15 residues. CDR3 in amino acids: CAITLGQGAQDTQYF. The CDR3 region has the DNA TGTGCCATTACCCTTGGACAGGGGGCGCAAGATACGCAGTATTTT.

This clonotype was observed a few times. The chain employs TRBV7-2 and TRBJ2-7; 14 nucleotides match TRBD2. The CDR3 loop spans 15 amino acids. Per germline, CDR1 SGHTA and CDR2 FQGNSA. The V segment lost 7 bases and the J segment 7 bases; nucleotides outside the gene matches: 9. CDR3 nucleotide sequence: TGTGCCAGCAACACGGGACTAGCGGGAGTGAGGGAGCAGTACTTC. Its translation: CASNTGLAGVREQYF.

This clonotype showed up just a few times. This chain links TRBV24-1 with TRBJ1-2; 7 nucleotides match TRBD1. The CDR3 has 15 residues. Germline-derived CDR1 and CDR2 are KGHDR and SFDVKD. J lost 4 bases, V lost 7 bases, and 11 bases had no gene match. CDR3 in amino acids: CATRRPGQPCYGYTF. CDR3 nucleotides: TGTGCCACCAGGCGACCGGGACAGCCGTGCTATGGCTACACCTTC.

V and J are TRBV20-1 and TRBJ2-3; D not certain. This CDR3 is built from 14 residues. V lost 3 bases, J lost 2 bases, and 12 bases lay in between. Germline values: CDR1 DFQATT, CDR2 SNEGSKA (reference sequence). CDR3 nucleotide sequence: TGCAGTGCTAGTGGGCTAGATGTCACAGATACGCAGTATTTT. This encodes CSASGLDVTDTQYF.

The chain employs TRBV3-1 and TRBJ2-7, with D possibly matching TRBD2 (5 bases). The CDR3 runs 12 residues. The V gene's germline CDR1 is LGHDT and CDR2 YNNKEL (reference sequence). Trimming took 1 base from V and 4 from J, leaving 5 bases between them. The CDR3 region has the DNA TGTGCCAGCAGCCAAGGGGAGTACGAGCAGTACTTC. Residues: CASSQGEYEQYF.

The chain's CDR3 is CASTLQVNYGYTF. Here the CDR3 DNA reads TGTGCCAGCACCCTACAGGTTAACTATGGCTACACCTTC. The rearrangement uses TRBV7-2 and TRBJ1-2; tentatively, D is TRBD1 (5 bases). CDR1 and CDR2 (germline): SGHTA, FQGNSA. The CDR3 is made up of 13 amino acids. V was clipped by 7 bases and J by 1 base, with 10 bases between them.

The chain uses TRBV7-9 and TRBJ2-5; D might be TRBD1 (6 bases). The CDR3 has 15 amino acids. V was trimmed by 2 bases and J by 5 bases, leaving 15 bases between them. The germline V gene encodes CDR1 SEHNR and CDR2 FQNEAQ (reference sequence). Here the CDR3 reads CASSLRGGRPETQYF. DNA for the CDR3: TGTGCCAGCAGCTTAAGAGGGGGACGACCGGAGACCCAGTACTTC. Drawing the rest from reference TRBV7-9 and TRBJ2-5, the complete variable domain is DTGVSQNPRHKITKRGQNVTFRCDPISEHNRLYWYRQTLGQGPEFLTYFQNEAQLEKSRLLSDRFSAERPKGSFSTLEIQRTEQGDSAMYLCASSLRGGRPETQYFGPGTRLLVL.

A few counts support this clonotype. This chain uses TRBV5-1 with TRBJ2-7; TRBD2 agrees at 9 bases. The germline gives CDR1 SGHRS, CDR2 YFSETQ. The junction had 9 bases not matched to a gene; V was cut back by 0 bases and J by 2 bases. The CDR3 totals 17 residues. The CDR3 DNA follows: TGCGCCAGCAGCTTGGAGGTTCGGAGCGGGAGGCCCTACGAGCAGTACTTC. It yields the protein CASSLEVRSGRPYEQYF.

This clonotype was seen a handful of times. This rearrangement joins TRBV12-3 or TRBV12-4 to TRBJ1-2; perhaps TRBD1 as D (6 bases). V was cut by 3 bases and J by 8 bases, with 13 bases left in between. The CDR3 is 13 amino acids. The chain's CDR3 is CASSFGDRRGYTF. For the CDR3, the DNA is TGTGCCAGCAGTTTCGGAGACAGGCGGGGCTACACCTTC.

V is TRBV6-6 and J is TRBJ2-1; D is ambiguous. Looked up from germline, CDR1 is MNHNY and CDR2 is SVGAGI (reference sequence). V lost 5 bases and J lost 6, with 11 bases in between. CDR3 length: 13 amino acids. CDR3 region: CASSPPPRNEQFF. CDR3 sequence (DNA): TGTGCCAGCAGTCCTCCCCCCCGCAATGAGCAGTTCTTC.